The T cell receptor beta chain under discussion was sequenced for a study of PD-L1 blockade in urothelial cancer. At the level of the study: From 2014, patients received atezolizumab, given as 1,200 mg intravenously every 3 weeks. Of prior chemotherapy regimens, patients had received between 0 and 3.

This clone was recorded a few times. Stated time point: peripheral blood 6 weeks after treatment start. Germline V gene lookup returns CDR1 SGHRS and CDR2 YFSETQ. The J segment lost 6 bases and the V segment lost 0 bases, leaving 8 bases of the junction unmatched. The length of the CDR3 is 16 residues. TCRdb's copy holds only in-frame clones and misses some; the assay was immunoSEQ multiplex PCR. In the table there are around 45,000 clones, approximately 83% of which are singletons. The sample here was PBMCs, taken around atezolizumab (anti-PD-L1) treatment. This chain uses TRBV5-1 with TRBJ2-2; TRBD1 aligns across 7 bases. This receptor was obtained from a man aged 55-75 years with urothelial cancer. CDR3 bases: TGCGCCAGCAGCTTGGTAGGCCAGGGGGTGTCCGGGGAGCTGTTTTTT. Residues: CASSLVGQGVSGELFF.